Listed below are T cell receptor beta chains from one sample, sequenced in a study of shared clonotypes between healthy human individuals. Measured with immunoSEQ multiplex PCR; TCRdb has only the in-frame clones, and not every one. The repertoire holds some 1.5 million clones, more than 95% seen once, with more than 0.9% in the top ten. The sequencing sample was made of naive CD4+ T cells sorted from blood. The receptors were sampled from a man between 25 and 39 years old in good health. CDR3s include the opening cysteine and the closing phenylalanine or tryptophan. D genes are given only for firm matches. A row's size may be missing; if present it is once, few, many or a size class.

>TRBV5-1|TRBJ2-5|.|.
CASSSWTDQETQYF
TGCGCCAGCAGCTCATGGACAGACCAAGAGACCCAGTACTTC
>TRBV5-5|TRBJ2-3|.|once
CASSLTWDTQYF
TGTGCCAGCAGCCTTACTTGGGATACGCAGTATTTT
>TRBV14|TRBJ2-1|.|.
CASSQDGGVTRVEQFF
TGTGCCAGCAGCCAAGATGGGGGAGTAACAAGGGTTGAGCAGTTCTTC
>TRBV5-4|TRBJ1-3|TRBD1|once
CASSDRVARNTIYF
TGTGCCAGCAGCGACAGGGTCGCACGAAACACCATATATTTT
>TRBV5-1|TRBJ2-7|.|once
CASSLGWEFSYEQYF
TGCGCCAGCAGCTTGGGGTGGGAATTCTCCTACGAGCAGTACTTC
>TRBV7-9|TRBJ1-5|TRBD1|.
CASSLALTGEGNQPQHF
TGTGCCAGCAGCTTAGCGCTGACAGGGGAAGGCAATCAGCCCCAGCATTTT
>TRBV5-1|TRBJ2-3|TRBD2|.
CASSLANGLAGPRTDTQYF
TGCGCCAGCAGCTTGGCCAACGGACTAGCGGGTCCGCGCACAGATACGCAGTATTTT
>TRBV5-1|TRBJ1-1|TRBD1|few
CASSLRTGNTEAFF
TGCGCCAGCAGCTTAAGGACAGGGAACACTGAAGCTTTCTTT
>TRBV7-2|TRBJ2-5|.|.
CASSQTPSTAQYF
TGTGCCAGCAGCCAGACCCCCAGCACAGCCCAGTACTTC
>TRBV7-2|TRBJ2-7|TRBD1|.
CASSLAGTAYEQYF
TGTGCCAGCAGCTTAGCGGGGACAGCTTACGAGCAGTACTTC
>TRBV5-1|TRBJ2-7|TRBD2|.
CASSPTSGTQYEQYF
TGCGCCAGCAGTCCGACTAGCGGGACCCAATACGAGCAGTACTTC
>TRBV6-6|TRBJ1-1|TRBD1|once
CAGRRGGENTEAFF
TGTGCCGGGCGCAGGGGGGGGGAGAACACTGAAGCTTTCTTT
>TRBV10-3|TRBJ2-1|.|.
CAISPGVDEQFF
TGTGCCATCTCTCCAGGGGTCGATGAGCAGTTCTTC
>TRBV10-1|TRBJ2-7|TRBD2|.
CASSPSGREAYEQYF
TGCGCCAGCTCCCCTAGCGGGAGAGAAGCCTACGAGCAGTACTTC
>TRBV7-6|TRBJ2-2|TRBD2|.
CASSLPSGSLLGGELFF
TGTGCCAGCAGCCTGCCTAGCGGGAGTCTTTTGGGCGGGGAGCTGTTTTTT
>TRBV27|TRBJ2-2|.|once
CASSFGYRGTGELFF
TGTGCCAGCAGTTTCGGATATCGAGGAACCGGGGAGCTGTTTTTT
>TRBV19|TRBJ2-7|.|.
CASSPFFSTIPDRYEQYF
TGTGCCAGTAGTCCCTTCTTTTCCACCATACCGGACAGATACGAGCAGTACTTC
>TRBV7-2|TRBJ2-7|.|.
CASSLLQDSYEQYF
TGTGCCAGCAGCTTACTGCAGGACTCCTACGAGCAGTACTTC
>TRBV6-5|TRBJ2-1|TRBD2|.
CASSSFAGGLNEQFF
TGTGCCAGCAGTTCGTTCGCGGGAGGTTTAAATGAGCAGTTCTTC
>TRBV29-1|TRBJ2-5|.|few
CSVGTTEQETQYF
TGCAGCGTCGGGACGACAGAGCAAGAGACCCAGTACTTC
>TRBV28|TRBJ1-4|.|.
CASSLAGATNEKLFF
TGTGCCAGCAGTTTAGCCGGGGCAACTAATGAAAAACTGTTTTTT
>TRBV19|TRBJ1-4|.|.
CASSIGWSRVANEKLFF
TGTGCCAGTAGTATCGGCTGGTCGCGGGTTGCTAATGAAAAACTGTTTTTT
>TRBV6-1|TRBJ1-1|.|.
CASSDLGVTEAFF
TGTGCCAGCAGTGATTTAGGTGTGACTGAAGCTTTCTTT
>TRBV10-3|TRBJ2-1|.|.
CAISVEEYNEQFF
TGTGCCATCAGTGTTGAGGAATACAATGAGCAGTTCTTC
>TRBV19|TRBJ2-1|.|once
CASSIGPGSSYNEQFF
TGTGCCAGTAGTATTGGTCCCGGGAGCTCCTACAATGAGCAGTTCTTC
>TRBV15|TRBJ1-4|.|once
CATSSAGSTNEKLFF
TGTGCCACCAGCAGCGCGGGGAGTACTAATGAAAAACTGTTTTTT
>TRBV19|TRBJ2-7|TRBD2|.
CASSLAGGPNEQYF
TGTGCCAGTAGCCTAGCGGGAGGGCCGAACGAGCAGTACTTC
>TRBV25-1|TRBJ2-7|TRBD1|.
CASAGTGSYEQYF
TGTGCCAGCGCAGGGACAGGCTCCTACGAGCAGTACTTC
>TRBV9|TRBJ2-2|.|.
CASSVTQIGNGELFF
TGTGCCAGCAGCGTAACCCAGATCGGGAACGGGGAGCTGTTTTTT
>TRBV6-1|TRBJ1-4|TRBD1|.
CATTGVYGEKLFF
TGTGCCACCACAGGGGTCTATGGTGAAAAACTGTTTTTT
>TRBV5-1|TRBJ1-3|.|.
CASSLSLGSSGNTIYF
TGCGCCAGCAGCTTGTCGTTGGGGAGCTCTGGAAACACCATATATTTT
>TRBV15|TRBJ2-2|.|.
CATSRDWVAANTGELFF
TGTGCCACCAGCAGAGATTGGGTAGCAGCGAACACCGGGGAGCTGTTTTTT
>TRBV11-2|TRBJ2-7|TRBD2|once
CASSFRGGAYEQYF
TGTGCCAGCAGCTTTCGGGGGGGAGCCTACGAGCAGTACTTC
>TRBV11-2|TRBJ2-7|.|.
CASSLVQRSGQYF
TGTGCCAGCAGCTTAGTCCAGCGATCGGGGCAGTACTTC
>TRBV5-1|TRBJ2-7|TRBD1|.
CASSGLQGAGYEQYF
TGCGCCAGCAGCGGACTCCAGGGGGCGGGTTACGAGCAGTACTTC
>TRBV11-1|TRBJ1-1|.|.
CASSLVGWRTEAFF
TGTGCCAGCAGCTTAGTTGGTTGGCGGACTGAAGCTTTCTTT
>TRBV9|TRBJ2-7|.|.
CASSVGPTGYEQYF
TGTGCCAGCAGCGTAGGCCCGACAGGCTACGAGCAGTACTTC
>TRBV10-3|TRBJ1-1|TRBD1|.
CAISRTTGTTSEAFF
TGTGCCATCAGTAGAACGACAGGGACAACATCTGAAGCTTTCTTT
>TRBV2|TRBJ2-2|.|.
CASSVASSRTGELFF
TGTGCCAGCAGTGTAGCGTCCTCGCGCACCGGGGAGCTGTTTTTT
>TRBV11-2|TRBJ1-1|TRBD1|.
CASSSLRDSSTFGEAFF
TGTGCCAGCAGCTCCCTACGGGACAGCTCCACCTTTGGTGAAGCTTTCTTT
>TRBV27|TRBJ2-7|TRBD2|.
CASRVTSGFSYEQYF
TGTGCCAGCAGGGTGACTAGCGGGTTCTCCTACGAGCAGTACTTC
>TRBV6-5|TRBJ1-5|TRBD1|few
CASSYDRDQPQHF
TGTGCCAGCAGTTACGACAGGGACCAGCCCCAGCATTTT
>TRBV29-1|TRBJ2-7|TRBD2|.
CSATGLAGVVYEQYF
TGCAGCGCTACCGGACTAGCGGGAGTGGTCTACGAGCAGTACTTC
>TRBV5-8|TRBJ1-2|.|.
CASSHLYGYTF
TGTGCCAGCAGCCATCTATATGGCTACACCTTC
>TRBV7-9|TRBJ2-7|TRBD2|.
CASRTGLAGPPEGF
TGTGCCAGCAGGACGGGACTAGCGGGTCCCCCGGAGGGCTTC